Listed below are T cell receptor beta chains from one sample, sequenced in a study of T cell responses to AZD1222 COVID-19 vaccine. Sequencing was performed with immunoSEQ multiplex PCR; in TCRdb, only in-frame clones are kept and a portion is missing. The sample has 150,000 to 200,000 clones; 85% to 95% are singletons. Sample: peripheral blood, taken on day 0 of AZD1222 vaccination. The receptors originated from an adult in good health. Both conserved end residues are part of each CDR3. The D gene is left open where the match is weak. Expanded clones get a size class; other rows say once, few or many, or leave the size out.

d_gene: TRBD1
v_gene: TRBV4-2
j_gene: TRBJ1-2
abundance: NA
CDR3aa: CASSQRGDSAYGYTF
CDR3nt: TGTGCCAGCAGCCAGAGAGGGGACAGCGCCTATGGCTACACCTTC

d_gene: NA
v_gene: TRBV5-1
j_gene: TRBJ1-3
abundance: NA
CDR3aa: CASSISGAVGNTIYF
CDR3nt: TGCGCCAGCAGCATATCAGGGGCCGTCGGAAACACCATATATTTT

d_gene: NA
v_gene: TRBV18
j_gene: TRBJ1-1
abundance: NA
CDR3aa: CASLYGLITEAFF
CDR3nt: TGTGCCAGCTTATACGGACTGATCACTGAAGCTTTCTTT

d_gene: NA
v_gene: TRBV7-2
j_gene: TRBJ2-4
abundance: NA
CDR3aa: CASRLVLAKNIQYF
CDR3nt: TGTGCCAGCAGGTTAGTTCTAGCCAAAAACATTCAGTACTTC

d_gene: TRBD2
v_gene: TRBV6-4
j_gene: TRBJ2-2
abundance: NA
CDR3aa: CASSDTSAGGPVGELFF
CDR3nt: TGTGCCAGCAGTGACACCTCAGCGGGAGGGCCAGTCGGGGAGCTGTTTTTT

d_gene: NA
v_gene: TRBV7-9
j_gene: TRBJ1-1
abundance: NA
CDR3aa: CASTLTTNTEAFF
CDR3nt: TGTGCCAGCACCCTTACAACAAACACTGAAGCTTTCTTT

d_gene: TRBD1
v_gene: TRBV2
j_gene: TRBJ2-7
abundance: NA
CDR3aa: CASGGTGGREQYF
CDR3nt: TGTGCCAGCGGCGGGACAGGGGGCAGGGAGCAGTACTTC

d_gene: NA
v_gene: TRBV4-2
j_gene: TRBJ1-4
abundance: few
CDR3aa: CASSQDLWQGNEKLFF
CDR3nt: TGTGCCAGCAGCCAAGATCTTTGGCAGGGGAATGAAAAACTGTTTTTT

d_gene: TRBD1
v_gene: TRBV9
j_gene: TRBJ1-1
abundance: NA
CDR3aa: CASSVFTGGTEAFF
CDR3nt: TGTGCCAGCAGCGTTTTCACAGGGGGCACTGAAGCTTTCTTT

d_gene: NA
v_gene: TRBV7-3
j_gene: TRBJ2-5
abundance: NA
CDR3aa: CASSLTGSFQTQYF
CDR3nt: TGTGCCAGCAGCTTAACAGGCTCTTTCCAGACCCAGTACTTC

d_gene: NA
v_gene: TRBV6-5
j_gene: TRBJ1-2
abundance: NA
CDR3aa: CASFGVINYGYTF
CDR3nt: TGTGCCAGCTTCGGGGTAATAAACTATGGCTACACCTTC

d_gene: TRBD1
v_gene: TRBV2
j_gene: TRBJ1-2
abundance: NA
CDR3aa: CASRGRDRVKGGYTF
CDR3nt: TGTGCCAGTAGAGGCCGGGACAGGGTCAAGGGTGGCTACACCTTC

d_gene: NA
v_gene: TRBV7-2
j_gene: TRBJ1-2
abundance: NA
CDR3aa: CASSLKGTSYGYTF
CDR3nt: TGTGCCAGCAGCTTAAAAGGGACAAGCTATGGCTACACCTTC

d_gene: NA
v_gene: TRBV18
j_gene: TRBJ1-4
abundance: NA
CDR3aa: CASSPSTNEKLFF
CDR3nt: TGTGCCAGCTCTCCGTCAACTAATGAAAAACTGTTTTTT

d_gene: NA
v_gene: TRBV7-9
j_gene: TRBJ1-1
abundance: NA
CDR3aa: CASSPMTRAEAFF
CDR3nt: TGTGCCAGCAGCCCAATGACACGGGCTGAAGCTTTCTTT

d_gene: NA
v_gene: TRBV12-5
j_gene: TRBJ1-2
abundance: NA
CDR3aa: CASVEGPYGYTF
CDR3nt: TGTGCTAGTGTAGAGGGTCCCTATGGCTACACCTTC

d_gene: NA
v_gene: TRBV12-5
j_gene: TRBJ1-5
abundance: NA
CDR3aa: CASGLEGRGNQPQHF
CDR3nt: TGTGCTAGTGGTTTAGAGGGGCGCGGGAATCAGCCCCAGCATTTT

d_gene: TRBD2
v_gene: TRBV11-3
j_gene: TRBJ2-2
abundance: many
CDR3aa: CASSLAGGPGELFF
CDR3nt: TGTGCCAGCAGCTTAGCGGGAGGGCCCGGGGAGCTGTTTTTT

d_gene: NA
v_gene: TRBV19
j_gene: TRBJ1-6
abundance: NA
CDR3aa: CASSMWNSPLHF
CDR3nt: TGTGCCAGTAGTATGTGGAATTCACCCCTCCACTTT

d_gene: NA
v_gene: TRBV14
j_gene: TRBJ1-1
abundance: NA
CDR3aa: CASSQALGTEAFF
CDR3nt: TGTGCCAGCAGCCAAGCTCTGGGGACTGAAGCTTTCTTT

d_gene: NA
v_gene: TRBV6-1
j_gene: TRBJ1-1
abundance: NA
CDR3aa: CASSEESGGLWTEAFF
CDR3nt: TGTGCCAGCAGTGAAGAGAGTGGAGGGCTTTGGACTGAAGCTTTCTTT

d_gene: TRBD1
v_gene: TRBV12-3/TRBV12-4
j_gene: TRBJ1-1
abundance: NA
CDR3aa: CASSPGGRAFF
CDR3nt: TGTGCCAGCAGCCCAGGGGGGAGGGCTTTCTTT

d_gene: TRBD1
v_gene: TRBV2
j_gene: TRBJ2-2
abundance: NA
CDR3aa: CASRTPGTGNTGELFF
CDR3nt: TGTGCCAGCAGGACACCCGGGACAGGGAACACCGGGGAGCTGTTTTTT

d_gene: NA
v_gene: TRBV7-2
j_gene: TRBJ1-1
abundance: NA
CDR3aa: CASSPRSGPNTEAFF
CDR3nt: TGTGCCAGCAGTCCACGATCGGGACCCAACACTGAAGCTTTCTTT

d_gene: NA
v_gene: TRBV7-9
j_gene: TRBJ1-1
abundance: NA
CDR3aa: CASSSNMNTEAFF
CDR3nt: TGTGCCAGCAGCTCAAATATGAACACTGAAGCTTTCTTT

d_gene: NA
v_gene: TRBV21-1
j_gene: TRBJ2-1
abundance: NA
CDR3aa: CASRGGQFF
CDR3nt: TGTGCCAGCAGAGGGGGGCAGTTCTTC

d_gene: NA
v_gene: TRBV27
j_gene: TRBJ1-1
abundance: NA
CDR3aa: CASSPLQGGTEAFF
CDR3nt: TGTGCCAGCAGTCCATTACAGGGAGGCACTGAAGCTTTCTTT

d_gene: NA
v_gene: TRBV6-2/TRBV6-3
j_gene: TRBJ1-1
abundance: few
CDR3aa: CASSYSYTRGMVNTEAFF
CDR3nt: TGTGCCAGCAGTTACTCGTACACACGGGGGATGGTGAACACTGAAGCTTTCTTT

d_gene: NA
v_gene: TRBV30
j_gene: TRBJ1-2
abundance: NA
CDR3aa: CAWSVGGYGYTF
CDR3nt: TGTGCCTGGAGTGTAGGGGGCTATGGCTACACCTTC

d_gene: TRBD2
v_gene: TRBV3-1/TRBV3-2
j_gene: TRBJ2-1
abundance: NA
CDR3aa: CASSQLLPGAGGSYNEQFF
CDR3nt: TGTGCCAGCAGCCAACTATTACCCGGAGCGGGAGGCTCCTACAATGAGCAGTTCTTC

d_gene: TRBD1
v_gene: TRBV7-2
j_gene: TRBJ2-2
abundance: NA
CDR3aa: CASSLGPRQGTGELFF
CDR3nt: TGTGCCAGCAGCTTAGGCCCGAGACAGGGTACCGGGGAGCTGTTTTTT

d_gene: NA
v_gene: TRBV5-1
j_gene: TRBJ1-2
abundance: NA
CDR3aa: CASSLNSQANYGYTF
CDR3nt: TGCGCCAGCAGCTTGAACAGTCAAGCTAACTATGGCTACACCTTC

d_gene: TRBD2
v_gene: TRBV3-1/TRBV3-2
j_gene: TRBJ2-1
abundance: NA
CDR3aa: CASSSGLAGVGNEQFF
CDR3nt: TGTGCCAGCAGTTCCGGACTAGCGGGAGTCGGCAATGAGCAGTTCTTC

d_gene: NA
v_gene: TRBV2
j_gene: TRBJ2-2
abundance: NA
CDR3aa: CASRQDTGELFF
CDR3nt: TGTGCCAGCAGGCAGGACACCGGGGAGCTGTTTTTT

d_gene: NA
v_gene: TRBV7-9
j_gene: TRBJ2-1
abundance: once
CDR3aa: CASSHGGSSYNEQFF
CDR3nt: TGTGCCAGCAGCCACGGGGGCAGCTCCTACAATGAGCAGTTCTTC

d_gene: TRBD2
v_gene: TRBV4-3
j_gene: TRBJ2-1
abundance: NA
CDR3aa: CASSQESGGLYNEQFF
CDR3nt: TGCGCCAGCAGCCAAGAAAGCGGGGGGCTTTACAATGAGCAGTTCTTC

d_gene: TRBD1
v_gene: TRBV16
j_gene: TRBJ1-1
abundance: NA
CDR3aa: CASSLGTGMTEAFF
CDR3nt: TGTGCCAGCAGCCTAGGGACAGGGATGACTGAAGCTTTCTTT

d_gene: TRBD1
v_gene: TRBV7-2
j_gene: TRBJ2-1
abundance: NA
CDR3aa: CASSWGQGAQHEQFF
CDR3nt: TGTGCCAGCAGCTGGGGACAGGGGGCACAGCATGAGCAGTTCTTC

d_gene: TRBD1
v_gene: TRBV19
j_gene: TRBJ1-5
abundance: NA
CDR3aa: CASRQDRGGYQPQHF
CDR3nt: TGTGCCAGTAGACAGGACAGGGGAGGTTATCAGCCCCAGCATTTT

d_gene: NA
v_gene: TRBV14
j_gene: TRBJ2-1
abundance: NA
CDR3aa: CASSQESLLGFLSYNEQFF
CDR3nt: TGTGCCAGCAGCCAAGAGTCCCTGCTGGGGTTTCTCTCCTACAATGAGCAGTTCTTC

d_gene: TRBD1
v_gene: TRBV7-9
j_gene: TRBJ1-6
abundance: NA
CDR3aa: CASSLGQGNYNSPLHF
CDR3nt: TGTGCCAGCAGCCTCGGACAGGGAAACTATAATTCACCCCTCCACTTT

d_gene: NA
v_gene: TRBV25-1
j_gene: TRBJ2-7
abundance: NA
CDR3aa: CATGLSYEEQYF
CDR3nt: TGTGCCACCGGACTAAGCTACGAGGAGCAGTACTTC